This T cell receptor (beta chain) was observed in a study of neurological immune-mediated disorders (dated by TCRdb to about 2019). For the wider study: Peripheral blood TCR-beta repertoires from patients with HTLV-I-associated myelopathy (HAM/TSP), patients with multiple sclerosis, and healthy controls were compared in the study using UMI-based sequencing. Longitudinal HAM/TSP and healthy donors had 3 time-points each (about 3-45 month intervals). Alongside PBMC samples, the set of fewer than 110 TCR-beta libraries contained longitudinal samples, technical triplicates, and paired CD4+ and CD8+ T-cell subsets that had been sorted. The cohort included roughly 71 subjects: roughly 15 with HAM/TSP, roughly 34 with multiple sclerosis, and some 20 healthy controls.

To synthesize cDNA, template-switch 5'RACE was performed with a primer carrying a 10-nucleotide random unique molecular identifier so that each TCR transcript was tagged. Each sequencing run produced over 160 million TCR-beta sequences covering 15-18 subjects. The RNeasy kit was used to extract total RNA. TCR-beta VDJ regions were amplified with primers for the TCR constant region and the 5'RACE anchor, using the KAPA Real-time Library Amplification kit. A first PCR added sample indexes and Illumina adaptors, and a second PCR then raised library yield. The roughly 650 bp TCR product was size-selected on a 2% E-gel SizeSelection system after Ampure bead purification. Before pooling, library quality was assessed on a Bioanalyzer, concentration was determined with Qubit, and library quantification was performed with the Kapa Library Quantification kit. Paired-end 2 x 150 bp sequencing of the libraries was performed on an Illumina HiSeq 2500. To increase sequence diversity, roughly 24-31% phiX was spiked into each library pool. Per the original workflow: The UMI-based MiGEC pipeline processed quality-filtered reads and removed over 80% of raw TCR sequences during error correction. VDJ genes were aligned to IMGT germline references, and clonotypes were defined by unique CDR3 amino acid sequence plus V-J genes. Clonal expansion, Shannon diversity and CDR3 relatedness were evaluated with VDJtools (CalcPairwiseDistances, ClusterSamples), while phylogenetic trees were built in CLCbio workbench. Using coefficient-of-variation modelling across technical triplicates, the study counted a clone as expanded if it had at least 8 unique UMIs. TCRdb redid the processing of the public reads, applying fastp at Q25 and MiXCR, and retained in-frame beta chains. Duplicate CDR3 protein sequences are folded into a single record with the most common DNA and genes. V and J calls and clone size were set by TCRdb, not the authors. The sample has approximately 48,000 distinct CDR3 sequences on record, roughly 13% of them singletons. The ten biggest clones cover 9% of the sample.

This clonotype was counted many times. The antigen this receptor binds is unknown. No per-base quality is available; no much larger clone lies one base away. Trimming accounts for 4 bases at V and 4 bases at J, while the number of junction bases matched to no gene is 6. CDR1 and CDR2 (SGHRS, YFSETQ) derive from the germline V gene. The CDR3 contains 14 residues, cysteine and phenylalanine counted. The read is trimmed to its CDR3 DNA, 42 bases read in frame from base 1. Reading the label with the study, this specimen's time point is: longitudinal time-point 3. For the unsorted PBMC libraries, 2 million PBMCs were stored in RNAlater at -80 degrees C until RNA extraction and were used to generate the libraries. Peripheral blood underwent Ficoll-Hypaque density gradient centrifugation to isolate PBMCs, which were then cryopreserved in liquid nitrogen. Findings and caveats that apply to the study as a whole: Expanded clones from different subjects shared no identical CDR3 amino acid sequences, which suggests that TCR-beta repertoires were private in all groups. TCR clonal expansion was highest in HAM/TSP patients and lowest in MS patients, with MS patients falling below even healthy controls.

Sequencing was performed on PBMCs. This TCR derives from a male donor with HTLV-1-associated myelopathy (HAM/TSP). The chain couples TRBV5-1 to TRBJ2-3; 7 central nucleotides agree with TRBD2. The CDR3 amino acid sequence is: CASSAGLGADTQYF. Here is the DNA: TGCGCCAGCAGCGCCGGACTAGGAGCAGATACGCAGTATTTT.